Here is one T cell receptor beta chain with its context. The table came from immunoSEQ multiplex PCR; TCRdb's copy has only in-frame clones and leaves some out. The sample has some 160,000 clones; about four fifths are singletons. The data originate from a study of blood T cell repertoires in COVID-19. The CDR3 has 13 amino acids. V gave up 2 bases and J gave up 4 bases, with 8 bases separating them. Germline V gene sequence: CDR1 SEHNR, CDR2 FQNEAQ (reference sequence). The V and J genes are TRBV7-9 and TRBJ1-1; D is uncertain. This sequence originates from a man between 65 and 85 years old with active or convalescent COVID-19. Sequenced material: peripheral blood. CDR3 protein: CASSLIVSTEAFF. CDR3 coding DNA: TGTGCCAGCAGCTTAATAGTGAGCACTGAAGCTTTCTTT.